These 2 T cell receptor beta chains were all obtained from the same sample, sequenced in a study of blood T cells in healthy people across ages. Through a sample-barcoded 5' primer and a J-beta primer mix, a second PCR was run for roughly 7 to 12 cycles. TCRdb fed the 5' RACE reads into MiXCR, producing one record per CDR3 protein. This table has some 1,000,000 distinct CDR3 sequences, under 30% appearing once. The same data also contributed to another study, on T cells of mothers and their children.

The sample taken for sequencing was blood. The receptors stem from a girl aged 2-10 years in good health.

A note on this clonotype: The junction departs from the called germline gene at one end, perhaps through a read error. V is TRBV3-1 and J is TRBJ2-3; D remains ambiguous. CDR3 length: 15 amino acids. Germline loops: CDR1 LGHDT, CDR2 YNNKEL (reference sequence). This chain's CDR3 is CASSQEARVWDTQYF. CDR3 sequence (DNA): TGTGCCAGCAGCCAAGAAGCGCGTGTATGGGATACACAGTATTTT.

V and J are TRBV20-1 and TRBJ1-1; the D is unclear. V dropped 5 bases and J dropped 1 base, with 8 bases sitting between them. The length of the CDR3 is 12 residues. Germline CDR1 and CDR2: DFQATT and SNEGSKA (reference sequence). CDR3 nucleotides: TGCAGTGCTTCCGAGAGGAACACTGAAGCTTTCTTT. It encodes CSASERNTEAFF.